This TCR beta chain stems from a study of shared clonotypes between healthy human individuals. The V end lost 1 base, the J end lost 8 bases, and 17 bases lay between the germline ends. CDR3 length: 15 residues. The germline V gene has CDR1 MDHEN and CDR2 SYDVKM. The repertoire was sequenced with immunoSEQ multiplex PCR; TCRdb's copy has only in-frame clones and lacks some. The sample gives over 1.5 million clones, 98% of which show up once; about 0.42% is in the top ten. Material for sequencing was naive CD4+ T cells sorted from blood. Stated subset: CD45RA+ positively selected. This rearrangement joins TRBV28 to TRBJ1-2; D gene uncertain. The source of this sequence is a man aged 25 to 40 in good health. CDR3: CASSLSPEGYWGYTF. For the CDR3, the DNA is TGTGCCAGCAGTTTATCCCCTGAAGGTTACTGGGGCTACACCTTC.